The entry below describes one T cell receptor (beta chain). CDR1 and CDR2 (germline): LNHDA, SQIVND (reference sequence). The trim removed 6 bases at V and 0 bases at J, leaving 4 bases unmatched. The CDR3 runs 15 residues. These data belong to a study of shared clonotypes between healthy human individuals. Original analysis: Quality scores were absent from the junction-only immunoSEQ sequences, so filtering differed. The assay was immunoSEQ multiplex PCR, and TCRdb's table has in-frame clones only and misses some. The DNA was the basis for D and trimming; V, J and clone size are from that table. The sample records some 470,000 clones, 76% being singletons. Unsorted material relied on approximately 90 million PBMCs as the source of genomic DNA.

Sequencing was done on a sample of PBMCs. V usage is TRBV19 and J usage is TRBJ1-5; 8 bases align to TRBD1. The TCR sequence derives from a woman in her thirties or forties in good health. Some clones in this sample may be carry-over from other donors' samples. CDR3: CASSTGGTSNQPQHF. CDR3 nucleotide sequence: TGTGCCAGTAGCACAGGGGGGACTAGCAATCAGCCCCAGCATTTT.